A selection of T cell receptor beta chains follows, all from one sample in a study of T cells after posttransplantation cyclophosphamide. The protocol was immunoSEQ multiplex PCR, while the TCRdb copy is restricted to in-frame clones and leaves out a portion. The sample yields 10,000 to 13,000 clones, approximately 86% seen once. The sample was CD4+ T cells sorted from PBMCs, taken after allogeneic stem cell transplant with posttransplant cyclophosphamide. The receptors were sampled from a male patient between 25 and 40 years old who received an allogeneic stem cell transplant from a related donor, was CMV-positive, and had acute GVHD only. The graft donor may account for some of the T cells. The CDR3 runs from the conserved cysteine through the conserved F or W. Each record gives: CDR3 length, D gene, V gene, clone size, J gene, CDR3 protein, CDR3 DNA. A D gene is named only where the DNA matches it firmly. Some rows have no size entry. The others give once, few or many, or a class for an expanded clone.

CDR3 length: 14
D gene: TRBD1
V gene: TRBV18
clone size: NA
J gene: TRBJ2-7
CDR3 protein: CASSPGQGPYEQYF
CDR3 DNA: TGTGCCAGCTCACCGGGACAGGGCCCCTACGAGCAGTACTTC

CDR3 length: 14
D gene: TRBD1
V gene: TRBV6-4
clone size: NA
J gene: TRBJ2-2
CDR3 protein: CASKETGVTGELFF
CDR3 DNA: TGTGCCAGCAAGGAGACAGGGGTTACCGGGGAGCTGTTTTTT

CDR3 length: 16
D gene: TRBD2
V gene: TRBV4-2
clone size: NA
J gene: TRBJ2-5
CDR3 protein: CASSQPSGGLQETQYF
CDR3 DNA: TGTGCCAGCAGCCAGCCTAGCGGGGGACTCCAAGAGACCCAGTACTTC

CDR3 length: 14
D gene: NA
V gene: TRBV5-4
clone size: NA
J gene: TRBJ1-2
CDR3 protein: CASSWGVRGYGYTF
CDR3 DNA: TGTGCCAGCAGCTGGGGGGTCCGTGGCTATGGCTACACCTTC

CDR3 length: 14
D gene: TRBD2
V gene: TRBV5-4
clone size: NA
J gene: TRBJ2-1
CDR3 protein: CASSPGGGYGEQFF
CDR3 DNA: TGTGCCAGCAGCCCGGGGGGGGGTTACGGTGAGCAGTTCTTC

CDR3 length: 14
D gene: NA
V gene: TRBV10-3
clone size: NA
J gene: TRBJ2-3
CDR3 protein: CATTARAVTDTQYF
CDR3 DNA: TGTGCCACCACCGCGCGGGCAGTCACAGATACGCAGTATTTT

CDR3 length: 11
D gene: NA
V gene: TRBV6-1
clone size: NA
J gene: TRBJ2-3
CDR3 protein: CASSVLDTQYF
CDR3 DNA: TGTGCCAGCAGTGTCCTGGATACGCAGTATTTT

CDR3 length: 13
D gene: NA
V gene: TRBV25-1
clone size: NA
J gene: TRBJ1-2
CDR3 protein: CASSESGVSGYTF
CDR3 DNA: TGTGCCAGCAGTGAATCGGGTGTTAGCGGCTACACCTTC

CDR3 length: 15
D gene: NA
V gene: TRBV4-3
clone size: NA
J gene: TRBJ1-2
CDR3 protein: CASSQTGTAGGGYTF
CDR3 DNA: TGCGCCAGCAGCCAAACGGGGACGGCCGGGGGTGGCTACACCTTC

CDR3 length: 15
D gene: NA
V gene: TRBV5-6
clone size: NA
J gene: TRBJ1-6
CDR3 protein: CASSLDPVNASPLHF
CDR3 DNA: TGTGCCAGCAGCTTGGATCCAGTAAACGCTTCACCCCTCCACTTT

CDR3 length: 15
D gene: TRBD1
V gene: TRBV6-6
clone size: NA
J gene: TRBJ1-2
CDR3 protein: CASKPPGQGGYGYTF
CDR3 DNA: TGTGCCAGCAAGCCCCCGGGACAGGGTGGCTATGGCTACACCTTC

CDR3 length: 13
D gene: NA
V gene: TRBV4-3
clone size: NA
J gene: TRBJ1-5
CDR3 protein: CASSQETGLTQHF
CDR3 DNA: TGCGCCAGCAGCCAAGAAACCGGTTTGACCCAGCATTTT

CDR3 length: 17
D gene: TRBD1
V gene: TRBV28
clone size: NA
J gene: TRBJ1-6
CDR3 protein: CASSSGQGGAYNSPLHF
CDR3 DNA: TGTGCCAGCAGTTCTGGACAGGGGGGGGCCTATAATTCACCCCTCCACTTT

CDR3 length: 14
D gene: NA
V gene: TRBV6-1
clone size: NA
J gene: TRBJ1-1
CDR3 protein: CASILEPQATEAFF
CDR3 DNA: TGTGCCAGCATCTTAGAGCCCCAGGCCACTGAAGCTTTCTTT

CDR3 length: 12
D gene: NA
V gene: TRBV7-2
clone size: NA
J gene: TRBJ1-2
CDR3 protein: CASSPDKLGFTF
CDR3 DNA: TGTGCCAGCAGCCCAGATAAGTTGGGCTTCACCTTC

CDR3 length: 14
D gene: NA
V gene: TRBV5-4
clone size: NA
J gene: TRBJ1-2
CDR3 protein: CASSPAGGRYGYTF
CDR3 DNA: TGTGCCAGCAGCCCGGCGGGGGGAAGGTATGGCTACACCTTC

CDR3 length: 14
D gene: TRBD1
V gene: TRBV19
clone size: NA
J gene: TRBJ2-2
CDR3 protein: CASSRGQAGGELFF
CDR3 DNA: TGTGCCAGTAGTAGGGGACAGGCGGGCGGGGAGCTGTTTTTT

CDR3 length: 13
D gene: NA
V gene: TRBV2
clone size: NA
J gene: TRBJ1-1
CDR3 protein: CASRGPVESGAFF
CDR3 DNA: TGTGCCAGCAGGGGGCCAGTCGAGTCAGGAGCTTTCTTT

CDR3 length: 15
D gene: NA
V gene: TRBV9
clone size: NA
J gene: TRBJ2-1
CDR3 protein: CASSVLTGSYNEQFF
CDR3 DNA: TGTGCCAGCAGCGTACTGACAGGCTCCTACAATGAGCAGTTCTTC

CDR3 length: 14
D gene: TRBD2
V gene: TRBV7-3
clone size: NA
J gene: TRBJ2-5
CDR3 protein: CASSPTSGGGTQYF
CDR3 DNA: TGTGCCAGCAGCCCCACTAGCGGGGGGGGGACCCAGTACTTC

CDR3 length: 15
D gene: NA
V gene: TRBV5-6
clone size: NA
J gene: TRBJ1-2
CDR3 protein: CASSLGYTPNYGYTF
CDR3 DNA: TGTGCCAGCAGCTTGGGGTATACACCTAACTATGGCTACACCTTC

CDR3 length: 16
D gene: TRBD2
V gene: TRBV11-2
clone size: NA
J gene: TRBJ2-4
CDR3 protein: CASSARASGGVNIQYF
CDR3 DNA: TGTGCCAGCAGCGCCCGAGCTAGCGGGGGGGTAAACATTCAGTACTTC

CDR3 length: 14
D gene: TRBD1
V gene: TRBV10-3
clone size: NA
J gene: TRBJ2-1
CDR3 protein: CAISERTGGNEQFF
CDR3 DNA: TGTGCCATCAGTGAAAGGACAGGGGGTAATGAGCAGTTCTTC

CDR3 length: 15
D gene: TRBD1
V gene: TRBV7-9
clone size: NA
J gene: TRBJ1-6
CDR3 protein: CASSLSGTGARPLHF
CDR3 DNA: TGTGCCAGCAGCCTAAGTGGGACAGGGGCCAGGCCCCTCCACTTT

CDR3 length: 16
D gene: TRBD1
V gene: TRBV11-2
clone size: NA
J gene: TRBJ1-3
CDR3 protein: CASSLGTGGSGNTIYF
CDR3 DNA: TGTGCCAGCAGCTTAGGGACAGGGGGCTCTGGAAACACCATATATTTT

CDR3 length: 14
D gene: NA
V gene: TRBV11-2
clone size: NA
J gene: TRBJ1-2
CDR3 protein: CASSWSGGLLGYTF
CDR3 DNA: TGTGCCAGCAGCTGGTCGGGGGGTCTGTTAGGCTACACCTTC

CDR3 length: 15
D gene: TRBD1
V gene: TRBV6-6
clone size: NA
J gene: TRBJ1-2
CDR3 protein: CATADPGQGAYGYTF
CDR3 DNA: TGTGCCACCGCGGACCCGGGACAGGGGGCCTATGGCTACACCTTC

CDR3 length: 16
D gene: NA
V gene: TRBV5-1
clone size: NA
J gene: TRBJ2-5
CDR3 protein: CASSPAGYGFQETQYF
CDR3 DNA: TGCGCCAGCAGCCCGGCGGGTTACGGGTTCCAAGAGACCCAGTACTTC

CDR3 length: 14
D gene: TRBD2
V gene: TRBV6-5
clone size: NA
J gene: TRBJ2-7
CDR3 protein: CASSGTSGGSEQYF
CDR3 DNA: TGTGCCAGCAGTGGGACTAGCGGGGGTAGTGAGCAGTACTTC

CDR3 length: 15
D gene: NA
V gene: TRBV7-9
clone size: NA
J gene: TRBJ2-5
CDR3 protein: CASSNLDRAKETQYF
CDR3 DNA: TGTGCCAGCAGCAACCTTGACAGAGCCAAAGAGACCCAGTACTTC

CDR3 length: 15
D gene: NA
V gene: TRBV6-6
clone size: NA
J gene: TRBJ1-4
CDR3 protein: CASTAGTGLDEKLFF
CDR3 DNA: TGTGCCAGCACCGCCGGAACAGGGTTGGATGAAAAACTGTTTTTT

CDR3 length: 14
D gene: NA
V gene: TRBV18
clone size: NA
J gene: TRBJ2-2
CDR3 protein: CASSPSELLGELFF
CDR3 DNA: TGTGCCAGCTCCCCCTCGGAGCTCCTCGGGGAGCTGTTTTTT

CDR3 length: 16
D gene: NA
V gene: TRBV19
clone size: NA
J gene: TRBJ1-5
CDR3 protein: CASSIYSTGSNQPQHF
CDR3 DNA: TGTGCCAGTAGTATTTACTCGACAGGCAGCAATCAGCCCCAGCATTTT

CDR3 length: 15
D gene: NA
V gene: TRBV6-5
clone size: NA
J gene: TRBJ1-6
CDR3 protein: CASSPLRGGDSPLHF
CDR3 DNA: TGTGCCAGCAGCCCCCTTCGAGGGGGAGATTCACCCCTCCACTTT

CDR3 length: 16
D gene: TRBD1
V gene: TRBV28
clone size: once
J gene: TRBJ1-5
CDR3 protein: CASSFGTGVSNQPQHF
CDR3 DNA: TGTGCCAGCAGTTTCGGGACAGGAGTTAGCAATCAGCCCCAGCATTTT

CDR3 length: 15
D gene: TRBD2
V gene: TRBV7-9
clone size: NA
J gene: TRBJ2-1
CDR3 protein: CASSLLAGYYNEQFF
CDR3 DNA: TGTGCCAGCAGCTTACTAGCGGGGTACTACAATGAGCAGTTCTTC

CDR3 length: 15
D gene: TRBD2
V gene: TRBV7-2
clone size: NA
J gene: TRBJ2-7
CDR3 protein: CASSPGTSGVYEQYF
CDR3 DNA: TGTGCCAGCAGCCCCGGGACTAGCGGGGTCTACGAGCAGTACTTC

CDR3 length: 15
D gene: NA
V gene: TRBV4-3
clone size: NA
J gene: TRBJ2-4
CDR3 protein: CASSPVGGTKNIQYF
CDR3 DNA: TGCGCCAGCAGCCCTGTAGGGGGTACGAAAAACATTCAGTACTTC